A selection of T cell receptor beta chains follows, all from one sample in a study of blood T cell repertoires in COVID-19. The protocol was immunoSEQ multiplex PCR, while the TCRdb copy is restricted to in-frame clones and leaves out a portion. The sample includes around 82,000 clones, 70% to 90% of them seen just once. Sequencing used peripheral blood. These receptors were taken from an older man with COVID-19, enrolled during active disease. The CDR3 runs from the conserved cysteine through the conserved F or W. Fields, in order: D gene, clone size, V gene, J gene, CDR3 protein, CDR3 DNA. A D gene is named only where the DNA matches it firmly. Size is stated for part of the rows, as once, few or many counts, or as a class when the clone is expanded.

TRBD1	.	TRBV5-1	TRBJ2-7	CASSFSRDSEQYF	TGCGCCAGCAGCTTCTCCCGGGACAGCGAGCAGTACTTC
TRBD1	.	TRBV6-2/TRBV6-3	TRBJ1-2	CASSFRPGQGTF	TGTGCCAGCAGTTTCAGACCGGGACAGGGAACCTTC
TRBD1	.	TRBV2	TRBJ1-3	CASSEGQGVGNTIYF	TGTGCCAGCAGTGAAGGTCAGGGGGTAGGAAACACCATATATTTT
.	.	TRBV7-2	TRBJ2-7	CASSLIVRSYEQYF	TGTGCCAGCAGCTTAATTGTTCGCTCCTACGAGCAGTACTTC
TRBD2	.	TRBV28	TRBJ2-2	CASTPWIGLAGTNTGELFF	TGTGCCAGCACCCCGTGGATCGGACTAGCGGGGACAAACACCGGGGAGCTGTTTTTT
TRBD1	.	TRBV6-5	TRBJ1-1	CASSLRQGRGAFF	TGTGCCAGCAGTCTCCGACAGGGGAGAGGAGCTTTCTTT
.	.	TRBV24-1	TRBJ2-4	CATSVTQVKNIQYF	TGTGCCACCAGTGTGACACAAGTCAAAAACATTCAGTACTTC
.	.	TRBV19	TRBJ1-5	CASSIPGVWEPQHF	TGTGCCAGTAGTATCCCGGGGGTGTGGGAGCCCCAGCATTTT
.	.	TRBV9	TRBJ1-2	CASTQPQQGIYGYTF	TGTGCCAGCACCCAACCCCAACAGGGTATCTATGGCTACACCTTC
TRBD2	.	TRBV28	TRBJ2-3	CASSLGGRALTDTQYF	TGTGCCAGCAGTTTAGGGGGGAGGGCTCTGACAGATACGCAGTATTTT
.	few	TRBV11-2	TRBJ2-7	CATSSLRGSYEQYF	TGTGCCACCTCATCTCTTCGGGGGTCCTACGAGCAGTACTTC
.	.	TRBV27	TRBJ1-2	CASSLRRANYGYTF	TGTGCCAGCAGTTTACGGAGAGCTAACTATGGCTACACCTTC
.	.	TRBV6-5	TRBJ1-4	CASRGRRGEKLFF	TGTGCCAGCAGGGGGAGACGGGGAGAAAAACTGTTTTTT
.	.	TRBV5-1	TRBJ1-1	CASSGAGANTEAFF	TGCGCCAGCAGCGGCGCGGGTGCGAACACTGAAGCTTTCTTT
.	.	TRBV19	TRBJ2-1	CASSIGNEQFF	TGTGCCAGTAGTATCGGCAATGAGCAGTTCTTC
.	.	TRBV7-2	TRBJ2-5	CASSGAPEGETQYF	TGTGCCAGCTCTGGGGCACCGGAGGGGGAGACCCAGTACTTC
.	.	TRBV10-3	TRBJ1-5	CAISEIYPGSGQPQHF	TGTGCCATCAGTGAGATTTATCCGGGTAGCGGTCAGCCCCAGCATTTT
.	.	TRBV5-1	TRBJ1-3	CASSLADSSGNTIYF	TGCGCCAGCAGCTTGGCCGACAGCTCTGGAAACACCATATATTTT
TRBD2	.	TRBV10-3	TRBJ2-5	CAISPSRGQETQYF	TGTGCCATCAGCCCCTCGCGGGGGCAAGAGACCCAGTACTTC
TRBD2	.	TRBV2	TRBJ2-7	CASSEEKGLHYEQYF	TGTGCCAGCAGTGAGGAGAAGGGACTACACTACGAGCAGTACTTC
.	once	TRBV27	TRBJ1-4	CASSYQGHEKLFF	TGTGCCAGCAGTTACCAGGGCCATGAAAAACTGTTTTTT
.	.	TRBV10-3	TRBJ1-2	CAISPGQHANYGYTF	TGTGCCATCAGTCCCGGACAGCACGCCAACTATGGCTACACCTTC
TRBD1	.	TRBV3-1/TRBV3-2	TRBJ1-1	CASSQDDRGKWMNTEAFF	TGTGCCAGCAGCCAAGACGACAGGGGGAAATGGATGAACACTGAAGCTTTCTTT
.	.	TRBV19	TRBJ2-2	CASRRQRANTGELFF	TGTGCCAGTAGGAGACAGCGAGCGAACACCGGGGAGCTGTTTTTT
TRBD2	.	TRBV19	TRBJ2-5	CASSTAAGGTRETQYF	TGTGCCAGTAGTACCGCCGCGGGGGGCACCAGGGAGACCCAGTACTTC
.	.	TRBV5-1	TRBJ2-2	CASSLQEYAGELFF	TGCGCCAGCAGCTTGCAGGAATACGCCGGGGAGCTGTTTTTT
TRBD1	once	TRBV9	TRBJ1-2	CASRGQGRNYGYTF	TGTGCCAGCAGGGGACAGGGGCGTAACTATGGCTACACCTTC
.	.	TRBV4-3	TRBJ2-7	CASSQEYSGEQYF	TGCGCCAGCAGCCAAGAGTATAGCGGCGAGCAGTACTTC
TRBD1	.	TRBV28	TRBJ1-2	CASSLGTGEGYTF	TGTGCCAGCAGTTTGGGGACAGGGGAAGGCTACACCTTC
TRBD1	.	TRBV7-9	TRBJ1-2	CASSPSKAGTGTGYTF	TGTGCCAGCAGCCCAAGCAAGGCCGGGACAGGGACGGGCTACACCTTC
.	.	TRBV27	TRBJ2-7	CASSSRHNYEQYF	TGTGCCAGCAGTTCCCGCCACAACTACGAGCAGTACTTC
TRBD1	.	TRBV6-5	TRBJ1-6	CASSGTGPDSPLHF	TGTGCCAGCAGCGGGACAGGCCCGGACTCACCCCTCCACTTT
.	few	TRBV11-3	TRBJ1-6	CASSSSGLDSPLHF	TGTGCCAGCAGCTCGTCGGGTCTTGATTCACCCCTCCACTTT
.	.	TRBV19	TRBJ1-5	CASTLRGSPSNQPQHF	TGTGCCAGTACCCTTAGGGGGAGCCCAAGCAATCAGCCCCAGCATTTT
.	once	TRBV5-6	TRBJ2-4	CASSLRRDDIQYF	TGTGCCAGCAGCCTCCGGAGGGACGACATTCAGTACTTC
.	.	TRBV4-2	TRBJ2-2	CASSQDGQQNTGELFF	TGTGCCAGCAGCCAAGATGGGCAACAGAACACCGGGGAGCTGTTTTTT
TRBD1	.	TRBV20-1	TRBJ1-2	CSASLTGDSRYGYTF	TGCAGTGCTAGTCTGACAGGGGATTCACGCTATGGCTACACCTTC
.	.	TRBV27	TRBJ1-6	CASSLQALVNSPLHF	TGTGCCAGCAGTTTACAGGCACTAGTTAATTCACCCCTCCACTTT
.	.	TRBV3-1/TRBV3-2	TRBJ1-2	CASSVPGSGYTF	TGTGCCAGCAGCGTCCCCGGGTCAGGCTACACCTTC
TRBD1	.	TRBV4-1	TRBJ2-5	CASSQDVGDSETQYF	TGCGCCAGCAGCCAAGATGTGGGGGACAGTGAGACCCAGTACTTC